A selection of T cell receptor beta chains follows, all from one sample in a study of blood T cell repertoires in COVID-19. Generated by immunoSEQ multiplex PCR, the TCRdb table keeps only in-frame clones and is missing some. The repertoire has approximately 25,000 clones, roughly three quarters of them found once; the top ten carry around 16%. Sequencing was carried out using peripheral blood. The source of these receptors is an elderly man with active or convalescent COVID-19. Each CDR3 is given with its conserved first and last residue. A D gene is named only where the DNA matches it firmly. Some rows mark clone size as missing; the rest say once, few, many or name a class of expanded clone.

- TRBJ2-1 - TRBV27 CASSLSAPYNEQFF TGTGCCAGCAGTTTATCGGCCCCTTACAATGAGCAGTTCTTC
few TRBJ2-7 TRBD1 TRBV6-5 CASSYSGQVGYEQYF TGTGCCAGCAGTTACTCGGGACAGGTCGGCTACGAGCAGTACTTC
once TRBJ2-7 TRBD2 TRBV5-6 CASSRLLADYEQYF TGTGCCAGCAGCCGTCTTCTAGCGGACTACGAGCAGTACTTC
- TRBJ2-1 TRBD1 TRBV5-1 CASSLGDSYNEQFF TGCGCCAGCAGCTTAGGGGACAGCTACAATGAGCAGTTCTTC
- TRBJ1-5 - TRBV6-5 CASSLSGVGQPQHF TGTGCCAGCAGTTTATCAGGGGTCGGACAGCCCCAGCATTTT
- TRBJ2-5 - TRBV29-1 CSVEGGELQETQYF TGCAGCGTTGAAGGCGGGGAACTCCAAGAGACCCAGTACTTC
- TRBJ2-3 TRBD2 TRBV6-5 CASRVAGGTDTQYF TGTGCCAGCCGAGTAGCGGGGGGCACAGATACGCAGTATTTT
- TRBJ1-2 - TRBV6-5 CASSLVWGGEYGYTF TGTGCCAGCAGTTTAGTTTGGGGAGGGGAGTATGGCTACACCTTC
- TRBJ2-3 - TRBV6-6 CASSYSRYRGTDTQYF TGTGCCAGCAGTTACTCGCGTTACAGGGGCACAGATACGCAGTATTTT
once TRBJ1-1 - TRBV5-8 CASSFRPGDEAFF TGTGCCAGCAGCTTCAGACCAGGGGATGAAGCTTTCTTT
- TRBJ1-1 - TRBV4-2 CASSQVGQATEAFF TGTGCCAGCAGCCAAGTGGGGCAAGCCACTGAAGCTTTCTTT
- TRBJ2-1 TRBD2 TRBV6-6 CASRRGGGISSYNEQFF TGTGCCAGCAGGCGAGGCGGGGGGATAAGCTCCTACAATGAGCAGTTCTTC
once TRBJ1-4 - TRBV10-3 CAISERGEKLFF TGTGCCATCAGTGAGAGGGGAGAAAAACTGTTTTTT
- TRBJ2-2 - TRBV6-5 CASSQQGTESGELFF TGTGCCAGCAGCCAACAGGGAACGGAATCCGGGGAGCTGTTTTTT
- TRBJ2-7 TRBD1 TRBV7-9 CASTAPGQGIFEQYF TGTGCCAGCACGGCTCCGGGACAGGGTATCTTCGAGCAGTACTTC
few TRBJ2-3 TRBD2 TRBV4-1 CASSQAAGAQYF TGCGCCAGCAGCCAAGCGGCGGGGGCGCAGTATTTT
few TRBJ1-1 TRBD1 TRBV19 CASRKQGSETEAFF TGTGCCAGTAGGAAACAGGGGAGTGAAACTGAAGCTTTCTTT
- TRBJ1-1 - TRBV19 CASSIYGGTEAFF TGTGCCAGTAGTATCTACGGGGGCACTGAAGCTTTCTTT
once TRBJ2-7 - TRBV29-1 CSVGGGRLYEQYF TGCAGCGTGGGGGGGGGCCGACTATACGAGCAGTACTTC
- TRBJ2-1 - TRBV6-5 CASSYNVISNEQFF TGTGCCAGCAGTTACAATGTAATTAGCAATGAGCAGTTCTTC
- TRBJ2-1 TRBD1 TRBV5-4 CATEDRGRYNEQFF TGTGCCACCGAAGACAGGGGGCGTTACAATGAGCAGTTCTTC
- TRBJ2-7 TRBD2 TRBV19 CASSIPGGAEQYF TGTGCCAGTAGTATACCGGGAGGGGCTGAGCAGTACTTC
few TRBJ1-2 - TRBV12-3/TRBV12-4 CASSIKTRGYTF TGTGCCAGCTCAATCAAGACGAGGGGCTACACCTTC
once TRBJ1-5 - TRBV6-6 CASSYSGGGQPQHF TGTGCCAGCAGTTACAGTGGGGGGGGCCAGCCCCAGCATTTT
- TRBJ1-2 TRBD1 TRBV12-3/TRBV12-4 CASTWDRGHGYTF TGTGCCAGCACCTGGGACAGGGGGCATGGCTACACCTTC
- TRBJ1-1 - TRBV5-8 CASSLGGSRGRPVNTEAFF TGTGCCAGCAGCTTGGGGGGGTCCAGGGGAAGGCCGGTGAACACTGAAGCTTTCTTT
few TRBJ1-6 - TRBV7-2 CASSPRGPHNSPLHF TGTGCCAGCAGCCCGCGGGGGCCTCATAATTCACCCCTCCACTTT
- TRBJ2-3 - TRBV18 CASSPMGQITDTQYF TGTGCCAGCTCACCAATGGGCCAAATCACAGATACGCAGTATTTT
- TRBJ1-5 TRBD1 TRBV7-8 CASSLGPGQGAGGNQPQHF TGTGCCAGCAGCTTAGGGCCGGGACAGGGGGCAGGAGGCAATCAGCCCCAGCATTTT
- TRBJ2-5 TRBD2 TRBV11-2 CASSLGLAGFQETQYF TGTGCCAGCAGCTTAGGACTAGCGGGTTTCCAAGAGACCCAGTACTTC
- TRBJ2-2 TRBD2 TRBV4-1 CASSQEPAGRITNTGELFF TGCGCCAGCAGCCAAGAGCCAGCGGGAAGAATCACGAACACCGGGGAGCTGTTTTTT
- TRBJ2-3 - TRBV5-1 CASSLEGRPRGTDTQYF TGCGCCAGCAGCTTGGAGGGCAGGCCTAGGGGGACAGATACGCAGTATTTT
- TRBJ1-1 - TRBV7-2 CASSFNTWRTEAFF TGTGCCAGCAGCTTCAACACGTGGAGAACTGAAGCTTTCTTT
- TRBJ1-2 TRBD1 TRBV28 CASSLPTGGAYYGYTF TGTGCCAGCAGTCTACCGACAGGGGGCGCATACTATGGCTACACCTTC
few TRBJ1-2 - TRBV4-1 CASSQAGGGYYNYGYTF TGCGCCAGCAGCCAAGCGGGGGGGGGCTATTATAACTATGGCTACACCTTC